A selection of T cell receptor beta chains follows, all from one sample in a study of cytomegalovirus exposure and HLA in healthy donors. The table came from immunoSEQ multiplex PCR; TCRdb's copy has only in-frame clones and leaves some out. The data contain 140,000 to 150,000 clones, approximately 80% of them singletons. Source material: PBMCs. The source is a man in his forties in good health and CMV-seronegative. The CDR3 runs from the conserved cysteine through the conserved F or W. D genes are given only for firm matches. Clone size appears in some rows only: once, few, many, or a class for an expanded clone.

v_call	d_call	clone_size	j_call	cdr3_nt	cdr3_aa
TRBV4-1	TRBD1	.	TRBJ2-3	TGCGCCAGCAGCCGCACGCCGGCCCAGGGACAGGGAACAGATACGCAGTATTTT	CASSRTPAQGQGTDTQYF
TRBV5-4	.	.	TRBJ1-1	TGTGCCAGCAGCTTGGGGGCGGGGGTGAACACTGAAGCTTTCTTT	CASSLGAGVNTEAFF
TRBV6-6	TRBD1	.	TRBJ1-3	TGTGCCAGCAGTGACTCAGACAGGGAATCCCACACCATATATTTT	CASSDSDRESHTIYF
TRBV7-2	.	.	TRBJ1-1	TGTGCCAGCAGCTTGGGGACAATGTGGGCCGAGAACACTGAAGCTTTCTTT	CASSLGTMWAENTEAFF
TRBV6-4	.	.	TRBJ2-3	TGTGCCAGCAGTGACACAAGCACAGATACGCAGTATTTT	CASSDTSTDTQYF
TRBV28	.	.	TRBJ2-7	TGTGCCAGCAGGACAACTCAGCGGACCTACGAGCAGTACTTC	CASRTTQRTYEQYF
TRBV9	TRBD2	.	TRBJ2-3	TGTGCCAGCAGCTCTTCGGGACTAGCGGGAACTAGCACAGATACGCAGTATTTT	CASSSSGLAGTSTDTQYF
TRBV14	.	.	TRBJ2-7	TGTGCCAGCAGCCAAATCCCGACAGGCTTGCCCTACGAGCAGTACTTC	CASSQIPTGLPYEQYF
TRBV18	TRBD1	few	TRBJ2-2	TGTGCCAGCTCTTCGACAGGGATAGGCACCGGGGAGCTGTTTTTT	CASSSTGIGTGELFF
TRBV19	TRBD1	.	TRBJ2-7	TGTGCCAGTAGTCTCACGACAGGGGTCTACGAGCAGTACTTC	CASSLTTGVYEQYF
TRBV19	.	once	TRBJ2-2	TGTGCCAGTAGCCTAGTTCGCACCGGGGAGCTGTTTTTT	CASSLVRTGELFF
TRBV28	TRBD2	.	TRBJ2-3	TGTGCCAGCAGTTTTAGTTTGGCGGGAGCGGATGATACGCAGTATTTT	CASSFSLAGADDTQYF
TRBV6-4	TRBD1	.	TRBJ1-2	TGTGCCAGCAGTTACCGTAAGGACAGGGCCTATACTAACTATGGCTACACCTTC	CASSYRKDRAYTNYGYTF
TRBV25-1	TRBD1	.	TRBJ1-2	TGTGCCAGCAGGATGACAGGGGCTAACTATGGCTACACCTTC	CASRMTGANYGYTF
TRBV11-3	.	.	TRBJ1-5	TGTGCCAGCAGCTTCCCCTCGGGATCCCTTCCCGATAGCAATCAGCCCCAGCATTTT	CASSFPSGSLPDSNQPQHF
TRBV5-8	.	.	TRBJ2-7	TGTGCCAGCAGCTTGGACAGTGGCAACGAGCAGTACTTC	CASSLDSGNEQYF
TRBV11-1	TRBD1	.	TRBJ2-6	TGTGCCAGCAGCTTAGCTGCGACAGGGGCTGGGGCCAACGGCCTGACTTTC	CASSLAATGAGANGLTF
TRBV29-1	TRBD2	.	TRBJ2-7	TGCAGCGTTGTCCTTACTAGCGGGACCTACGAGCAGTACTTC	CSVVLTSGTYEQYF
TRBV27	.	.	TRBJ2-1	TGTGCCAGCAGTTTGCCCGGGGGCAATGAGCAGTTCTTC	CASSLPGGNEQFF
TRBV4-1	TRBD1	.	TRBJ2-3	TGCGCCAGCAGGGCCGGGACAGGGGTCCCAGATACGCAGTATTTT	CASRAGTGVPDTQYF
TRBV11-3	TRBD2	.	TRBJ2-7	TGTGCCAGCAGCCGCGGGGGGCCCTCCTACGAGCAGTACTTC	CASSRGGPSYEQYF
TRBV11-3	TRBD2	once	TRBJ2-7	TGTGCCAGCAGCCCGGGACTAGCGGTTACCTACGAGCAGTACTTC	CASSPGLAVTYEQYF
TRBV7-9	.	.	TRBJ2-5	TGTGCCAGCAGCCCGCCCGGACTAACACAAGAGACCCAGTACTTC	CASSPPGLTQETQYF
TRBV12-5	.	few	TRBJ2-4	TGTGCTAGTGGTTTGGCCTTAGGGGTCACAAACATTCAGTACTTC	CASGLALGVTNIQYF
TRBV15	.	.	TRBJ2-7	TGTGCCACCAGCAGAGATCGGCGACAGGTGTTCTCCGAGCAGTACTTC	CATSRDRRQVFSEQYF
TRBV30	.	.	TRBJ1-1	TGTGCCTGGGAGACCGCCGACAGATTGAACACTGAAGCTTTCTTT	CAWETADRLNTEAFF
TRBV10-1	.	.	TRBJ1-5	TGCGCCAGCAGTGGTTCCAGGGTAAAGAATCAGCCCCAGCATTTT	CASSGSRVKNQPQHF
TRBV9	.	.	TRBJ1-6	TGTGCCAGCAGCGCACGCAGGGGTGCGGAATCACCCCTCCACTTT	CASSARRGAESPLHF
TRBV13	TRBD2	few	TRBJ2-3	TGTGCCAGCAGCTTAGGGGTGGGAGGGACAGATACGCAGTATTTT	CASSLGVGGTDTQYF
TRBV28	TRBD1	.	TRBJ2-7	TGTGCCAGCAGATGGACAGGGGCGCAACCCTACGAGCAGTACTTC	CASRWTGAQPYEQYF
TRBV7-9	.	.	TRBJ2-2	TGTGCCAGCAGCTCACCAGGGCACACCGGGGAGCTGTTTTTT	CASSSPGHTGELFF
TRBV29-1	TRBD1	.	TRBJ2-1	TGCAGCGTTGAAGGGACAGGGACAAGGGTGAATGAGCAGTTCTTC	CSVEGTGTRVNEQFF
TRBV4-3	TRBD1	once	TRBJ1-5	TGCGCCAGCAGCCGAGGGACAGGGTTTGATCAGCCCCAGCATTTT	CASSRGTGFDQPQHF
TRBV6-1	TRBD2	.	TRBJ2-5	TGTGCCAGCGATTACACGGGGGGGGCGCAGACCCAGTACTTC	CASDYTGGAQTQYF
TRBV5-6	.	once	TRBJ2-7	TGTGCCAGCAGCTTAGGACAGAGCTCCTACGAGCAGTACTTC	CASSLGQSSYEQYF
TRBV6-4	.	few	TRBJ2-5	TGTGCCAGCAGTGACTCGATCCCAGGGGCCCAAGAGACCCAGTACTTC	CASSDSIPGAQETQYF
TRBV28	.	.	TRBJ2-7	TGTGCCAGCAGTTTTCCGGGACAATCCGCCGAGCAGTACTTC	CASSFPGQSAEQYF